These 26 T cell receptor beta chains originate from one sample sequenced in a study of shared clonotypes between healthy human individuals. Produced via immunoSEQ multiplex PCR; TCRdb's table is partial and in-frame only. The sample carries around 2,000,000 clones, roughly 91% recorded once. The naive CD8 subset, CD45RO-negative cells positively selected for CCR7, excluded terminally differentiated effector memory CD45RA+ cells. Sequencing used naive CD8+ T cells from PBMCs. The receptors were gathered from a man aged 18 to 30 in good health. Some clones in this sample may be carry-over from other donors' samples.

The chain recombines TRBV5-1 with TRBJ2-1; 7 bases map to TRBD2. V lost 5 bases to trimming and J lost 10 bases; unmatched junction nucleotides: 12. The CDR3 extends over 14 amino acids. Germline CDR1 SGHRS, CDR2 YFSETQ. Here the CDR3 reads CASSSRPPGGEQFF. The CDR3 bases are TGCGCCAGCAGTTCCCGACCCCCGGGAGGCGAGCAGTTCTTC.

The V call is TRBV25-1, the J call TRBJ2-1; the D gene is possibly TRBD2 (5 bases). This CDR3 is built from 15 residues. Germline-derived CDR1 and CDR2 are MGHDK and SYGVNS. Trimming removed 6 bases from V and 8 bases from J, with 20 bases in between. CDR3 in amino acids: CASSGGRAQGYEQFF. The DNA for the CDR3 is TGTGCCAGCAGCGGTGGGCGGGCCCAAGGGTATGAGCAGTTCTTC.

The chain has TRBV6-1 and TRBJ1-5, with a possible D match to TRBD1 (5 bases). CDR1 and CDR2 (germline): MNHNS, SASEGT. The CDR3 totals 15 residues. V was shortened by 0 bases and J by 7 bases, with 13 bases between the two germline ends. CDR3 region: CASSEAQGGAQPQHF. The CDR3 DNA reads TGTGCCAGCAGTGAAGCGCAGGGAGGGGCCCAGCCCCAGCATTTT.

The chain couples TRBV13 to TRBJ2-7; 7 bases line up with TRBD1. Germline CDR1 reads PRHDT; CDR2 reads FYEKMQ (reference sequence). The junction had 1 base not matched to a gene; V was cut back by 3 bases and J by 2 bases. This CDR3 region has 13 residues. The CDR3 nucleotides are TGTGCCAGCAGCTTTGGGACAGCCTACGAGCAGTACTTC. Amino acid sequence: CASSFGTAYEQYF.

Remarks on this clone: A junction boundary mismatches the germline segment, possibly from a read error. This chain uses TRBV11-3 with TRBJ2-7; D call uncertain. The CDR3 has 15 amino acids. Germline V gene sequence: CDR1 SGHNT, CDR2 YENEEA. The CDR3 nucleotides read TGTGCCAGCAGCTTAGCTTCCGGCTCATTGGCTGGGTCTGACTTC. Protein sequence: CASSLASGSLAGSDF.

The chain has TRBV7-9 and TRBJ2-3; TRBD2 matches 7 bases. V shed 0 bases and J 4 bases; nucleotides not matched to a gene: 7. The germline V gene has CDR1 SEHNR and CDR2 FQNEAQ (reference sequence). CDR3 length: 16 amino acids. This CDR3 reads CASSLAPRGSADTQYF. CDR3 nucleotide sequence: TGTGCCAGCAGCTTAGCCCCACGCGGGAGTGCAGATACGCAGTATTTT.

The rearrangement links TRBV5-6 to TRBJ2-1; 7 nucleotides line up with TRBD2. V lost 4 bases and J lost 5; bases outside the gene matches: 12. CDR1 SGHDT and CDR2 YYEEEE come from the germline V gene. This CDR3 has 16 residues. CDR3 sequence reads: CASSLLGEGMDNEQFF. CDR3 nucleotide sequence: TGTGCCAGCAGCCTCCTCGGGGAGGGGATGGACAATGAGCAGTTCTTC.

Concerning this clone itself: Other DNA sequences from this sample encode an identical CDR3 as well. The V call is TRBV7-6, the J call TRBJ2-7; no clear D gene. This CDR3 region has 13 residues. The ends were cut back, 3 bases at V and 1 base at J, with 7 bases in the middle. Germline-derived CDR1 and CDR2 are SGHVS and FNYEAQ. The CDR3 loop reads CASSFGPSYEQYF. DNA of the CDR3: TGTGCCAGCAGCTTCGGGCCTTCCTACGAGCAGTACTTC.

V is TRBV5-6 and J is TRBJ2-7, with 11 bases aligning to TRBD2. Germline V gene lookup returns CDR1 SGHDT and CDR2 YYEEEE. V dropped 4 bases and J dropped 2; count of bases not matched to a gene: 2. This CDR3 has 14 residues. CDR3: CASSVSGGAYEQYF. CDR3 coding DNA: TGTGCCAGCAGCGTTAGCGGGGGGGCCTACGAGCAGTACTTC.

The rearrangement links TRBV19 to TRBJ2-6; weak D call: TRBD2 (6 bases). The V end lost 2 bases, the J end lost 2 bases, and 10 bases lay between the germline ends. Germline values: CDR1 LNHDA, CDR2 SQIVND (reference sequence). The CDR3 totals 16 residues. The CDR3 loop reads CASSITGDPGANVLTF. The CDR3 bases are TGTGCCAGTAGTATAACGGGGGACCCTGGGGCCAACGTCCTGACTTTC.

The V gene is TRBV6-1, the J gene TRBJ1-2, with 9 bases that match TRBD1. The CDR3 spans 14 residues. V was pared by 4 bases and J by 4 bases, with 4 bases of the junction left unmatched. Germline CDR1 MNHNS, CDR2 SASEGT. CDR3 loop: CASSGPGQGYGYTF. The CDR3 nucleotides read TGTGCCAGCAGTGGACCGGGACAGGGCTATGGCTACACCTTC.

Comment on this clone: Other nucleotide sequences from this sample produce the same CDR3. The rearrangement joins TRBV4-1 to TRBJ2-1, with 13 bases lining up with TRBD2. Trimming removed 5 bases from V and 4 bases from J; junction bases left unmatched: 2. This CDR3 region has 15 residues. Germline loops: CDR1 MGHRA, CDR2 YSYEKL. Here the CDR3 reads CASSRLAGGYNEQFF. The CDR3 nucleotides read TGCGCCAGCAGCAGACTAGCGGGAGGTTACAATGAGCAGTTCTTC.

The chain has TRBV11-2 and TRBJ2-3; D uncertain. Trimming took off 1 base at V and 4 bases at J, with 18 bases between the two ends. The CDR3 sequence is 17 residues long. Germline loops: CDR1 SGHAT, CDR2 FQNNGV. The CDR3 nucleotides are TGTGCCAGCAGCTTAGTTATCGACCCATTGCGCGCAGATACGCAGTATTTT. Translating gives CASSLVIDPLRADTQYF.

This CDR3 is CASSLTQGSNEQYF. The CDR3 bases are TGTGCCAGCAGCCTAACACAGGGTTCGAACGAGCAGTACTTC. The chain combines TRBV7-7 with TRBJ2-7; TRBD1 might be the D (6 bases). The CDR3 is made up of 14 amino acids. Trimming took off 5 bases at V and 5 bases at J, with 16 bases between the two ends. Looked up from germline, CDR1 is SSHAT and CDR2 is FNYEAQ (reference sequence). Filled out from reference TRBV7-7 and TRBJ2-7, the complete variable domain reads GAGVSQSPRYKVTKRGQDVTLRCDPISSHATLYWYQQALGQGPEFLTYFNYEAQPDKSGLPSDRFSAERPEGSISTLTIQRTEQRDSAMYRCASSLTQGSNEQYFGPGTRLTVT.

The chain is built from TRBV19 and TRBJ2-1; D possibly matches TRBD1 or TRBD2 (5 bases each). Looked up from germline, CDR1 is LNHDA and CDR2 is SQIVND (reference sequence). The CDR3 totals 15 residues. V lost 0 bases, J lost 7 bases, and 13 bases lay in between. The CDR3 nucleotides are TGTGCCAGTAGTATAGAATGGGGACCGGGAAATGAGCAGTTCTTC. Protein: CASSIEWGPGNEQFF.

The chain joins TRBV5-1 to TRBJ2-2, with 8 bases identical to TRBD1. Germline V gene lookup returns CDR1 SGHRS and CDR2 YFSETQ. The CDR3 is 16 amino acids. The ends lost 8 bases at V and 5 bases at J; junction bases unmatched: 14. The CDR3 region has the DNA TGCGCCAGTCAACCCCCAGGGGGCGAGGGGACCGGGGAGCTGTTTTTT. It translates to CASQPPGGEGTGELFF.

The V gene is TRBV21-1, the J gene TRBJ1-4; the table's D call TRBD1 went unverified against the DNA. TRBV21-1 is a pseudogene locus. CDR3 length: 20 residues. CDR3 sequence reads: CASSRAGALEDRGLVEKLFF. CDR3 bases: TGTGCCAGCAGCAGAGCGGGGGCCCTTGAGGACAGGGGGCTTGTGGAAAAACTGTTTTTT.

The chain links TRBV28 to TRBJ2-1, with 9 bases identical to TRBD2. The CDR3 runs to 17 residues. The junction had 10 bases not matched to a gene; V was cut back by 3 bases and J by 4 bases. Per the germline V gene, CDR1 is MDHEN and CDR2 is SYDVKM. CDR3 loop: CASSFFFSGSPYNEQFF. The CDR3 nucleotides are TGTGCCAGCAGTTTCTTCTTTAGCGGGAGTCCTTACAATGAGCAGTTCTTC. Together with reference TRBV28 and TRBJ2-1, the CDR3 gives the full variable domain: DVKVTQSSRYLVKRTGEKVFLECVQDMDHENMFWYRQDPGLGLRLIYFSYDVKMKEKGDIPEGYSVSREKKERFSLILESASTNQTSMYLCASSFFFSGSPYNEQFFGPGTRLTVL.

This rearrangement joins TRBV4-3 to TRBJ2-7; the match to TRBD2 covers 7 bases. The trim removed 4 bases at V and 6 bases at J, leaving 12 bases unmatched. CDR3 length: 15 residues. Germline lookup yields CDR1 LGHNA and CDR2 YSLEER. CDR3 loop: CASSPSKTGGSEQYF. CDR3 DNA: TGCGCCAGCAGCCCTTCAAAGACCGGGGGGAGCGAGCAGTACTTC.

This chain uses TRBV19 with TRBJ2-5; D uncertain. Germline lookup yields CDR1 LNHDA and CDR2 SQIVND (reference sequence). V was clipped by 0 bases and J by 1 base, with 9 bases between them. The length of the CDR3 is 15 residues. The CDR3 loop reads CASSIEGKPQETQYF. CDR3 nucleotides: TGTGCCAGTAGTATAGAGGGCAAACCCCAAGAGACCCAGTACTTC.

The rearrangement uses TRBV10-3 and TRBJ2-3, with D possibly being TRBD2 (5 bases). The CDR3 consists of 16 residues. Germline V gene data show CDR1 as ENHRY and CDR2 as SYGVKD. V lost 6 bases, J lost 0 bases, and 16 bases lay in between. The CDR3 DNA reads TGTGCCATCAGACCCTTACTAGGCATGAGCACAGATACGCAGTATTTT. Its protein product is CAIRPLLGMSTDTQYF.

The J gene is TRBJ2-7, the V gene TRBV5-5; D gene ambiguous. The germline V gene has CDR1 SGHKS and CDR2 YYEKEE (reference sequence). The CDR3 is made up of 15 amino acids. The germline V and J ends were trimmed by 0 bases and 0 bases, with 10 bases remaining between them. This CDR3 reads CASSLDTYHSYEQYF. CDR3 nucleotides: TGTGCCAGCAGCTTGGACACCTACCACTCCTACGAGCAGTACTTC.

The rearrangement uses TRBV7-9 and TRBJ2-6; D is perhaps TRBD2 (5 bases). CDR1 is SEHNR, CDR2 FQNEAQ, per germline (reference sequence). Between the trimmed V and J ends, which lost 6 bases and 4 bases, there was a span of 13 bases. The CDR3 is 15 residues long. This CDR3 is CASSVPLAGANVLTF. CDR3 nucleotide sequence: TGTGCCAGCAGTGTCCCATTAGCGGGGGCCAACGTCCTGACTTTC.

DNA of the CDR3: TGCGCCAGCAGCTCTAGCGGGATCGAATACAATGAGCAGTTCTTC. This codes for CASSSSGIEYNEQFF. This sequence joins TRBV5-1 and TRBJ2-1, with 9 bases that match TRBD2. V trimming: 3 bases; J trimming: 4 bases; junction bases outside the gene matches: 5. This CDR3 spans 15 amino acids. CDR1 and CDR2 from the germline V gene are SGHRS and YFSETQ.

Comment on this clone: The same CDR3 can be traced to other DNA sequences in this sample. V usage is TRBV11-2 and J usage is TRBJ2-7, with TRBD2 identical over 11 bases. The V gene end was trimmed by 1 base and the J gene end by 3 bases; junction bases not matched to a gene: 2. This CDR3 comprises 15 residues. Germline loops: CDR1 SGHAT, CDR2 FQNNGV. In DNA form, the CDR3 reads TGTGCCAGCAGCTTAGGGACTAGCGGGTACTACGAGCAGTACTTC. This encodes CASSLGTSGYYEQYF. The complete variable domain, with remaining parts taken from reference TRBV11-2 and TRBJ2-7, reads EAGVAQSPRYKIIEKRQSVAFWCNPISGHATLYWYQQILGQGPKLLIQFQNNGVVDDSQLPKDRFSAERLKGVDSTLKIQPAKLEDSAVYLCASSLGTSGYYEQYFGPGTRLTVT.

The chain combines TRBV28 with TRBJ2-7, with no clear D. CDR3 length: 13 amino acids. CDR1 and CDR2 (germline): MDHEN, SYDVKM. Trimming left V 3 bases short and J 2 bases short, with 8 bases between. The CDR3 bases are TGTGCCAGCAGTTTCTCGCAAGCCTACGAGCAGTACTTC. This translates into CASSFSQAYEQYF.